This T cell receptor beta chain was found in a study of cytomegalovirus exposure and HLA in healthy donors. General study findings and limits: A cluster of highly shared sequence variants was likely a sequencing artifact. Certain indistinguishable V segments, among them TRBV6-2 and TRBV6-3, were excluded. TCR sequences were mostly rare, though some public TCRs occurred in many donors. Accurate predictions that matched the HLA-A and HLA-B alleles of most subjects were reportedly made from TCR beta sequences.

This PCR relied on a set of 60 Vbeta primers and 13 Jbeta primers. Sequenced by immunoSEQ multiplex PCR; TCRdb stores in-frame clones only, minus some. The sample contains 180,000 or so clones, around 75% of which appear only once. The CDR3 extends over 18 amino acids. From germline, CDR1 is LGHNA and CDR2 YNFKEQ. The V segment lost 3 bases and the J segment 0 bases; nucleotides outside the gene matches: 8. Comment on this clone: As yet, its antigen is unknown.

J is TRBJ2-6 and V is TRBV4-2; 7 bases agree with TRBD1. The origin of this receptor is a woman between 35 and 50 years old in good health and CMV-seropositive. Sample: PBMCs. The CDR3 bases are TGTGCCAGCAGCCATCGGACAGGACCATTCTCTGGGGCCAACGTCCTGACTTTC. It specifies CASSHRTGPFSGANVLTF.